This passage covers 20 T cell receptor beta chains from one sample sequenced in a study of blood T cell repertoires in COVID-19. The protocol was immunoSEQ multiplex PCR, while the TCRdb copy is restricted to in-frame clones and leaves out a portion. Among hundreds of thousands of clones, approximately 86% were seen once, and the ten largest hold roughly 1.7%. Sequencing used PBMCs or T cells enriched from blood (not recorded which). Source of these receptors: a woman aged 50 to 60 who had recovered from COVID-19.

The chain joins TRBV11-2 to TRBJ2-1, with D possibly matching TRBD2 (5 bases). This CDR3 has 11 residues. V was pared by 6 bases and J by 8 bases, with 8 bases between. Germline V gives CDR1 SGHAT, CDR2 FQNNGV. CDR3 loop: CASSTSYEQFF. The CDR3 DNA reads TGTGCCAGCAGTACTAGTTATGAGCAGTTCTTC.

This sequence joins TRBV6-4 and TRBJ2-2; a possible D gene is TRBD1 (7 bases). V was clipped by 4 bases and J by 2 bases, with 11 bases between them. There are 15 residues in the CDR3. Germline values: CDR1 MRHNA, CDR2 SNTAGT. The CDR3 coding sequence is TGTGCCAGCAGTGTCCAGGGGGGCAACACCGGGGAGCTGTTTTTT. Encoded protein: CASSVQGGNTGELFF.

The CDR3 protein is CASTALSGGDSPLHF. As DNA, the CDR3 is TGCGCCAGCACCGCTCTAAGTGGGGGGGATTCACCCCTCCACTTT. The rearrangement links TRBV5-1 to TRBJ1-6; D perhaps matches TRBD1 (5 bases). The V and J ends lost 6 bases and 8 bases respectively, with 18 bases between them. Germline V gene data show CDR1 as SGHRS and CDR2 as YFSETQ. The CDR3 is made up of 15 amino acids.

The CDR3: CASSVSSSGSGIGGELFF. For the CDR3, the DNA is TGTGCCAGCAGCGTCTCTTCTAGCGGGAGTGGGATAGGCGGGGAGCTGTTTTTT. V gene TRBV9 combines with J gene TRBJ2-2; 10 bases line up with TRBD2. V trimming: 2 bases; J trimming: 7 bases; junction bases outside the gene matches: 14. The CDR3 loop spans 18 amino acids. CDR1 and CDR2 (germline): SGDLS, YYNGEE.

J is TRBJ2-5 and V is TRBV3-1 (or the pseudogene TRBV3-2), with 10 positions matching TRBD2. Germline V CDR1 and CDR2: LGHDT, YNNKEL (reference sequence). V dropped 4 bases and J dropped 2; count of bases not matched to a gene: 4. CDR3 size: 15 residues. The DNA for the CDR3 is TGTGCCAGCAGCCCGGGACTAGCGCCTCAAGAGACCCAGTACTTC. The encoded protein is CASSPGLAPQETQYF.

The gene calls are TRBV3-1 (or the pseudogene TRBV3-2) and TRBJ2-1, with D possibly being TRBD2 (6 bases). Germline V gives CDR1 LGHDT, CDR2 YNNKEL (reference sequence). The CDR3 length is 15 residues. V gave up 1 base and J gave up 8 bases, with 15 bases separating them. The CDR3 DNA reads TGTGCCAGCAGCCAAGCGGGACTGGGGATCGATGAGCAGTTCTTC. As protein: CASSQAGLGIDEQFF.

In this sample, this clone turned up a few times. In DNA, the CDR3 is TGTGCCAGCTCCCCGAGCGAGGATCAGCCCCAGCATTTT. This sequence encodes CASSPSEDQPQHF. The rearrangement joins TRBV18 to TRBJ1-5; unclear D gene. The CDR3 spans 13 residues. The V gene's germline CDR1 is KGHSH and CDR2 LQKENI. Trimming took 6 bases from V and 5 from J, leaving 11 bases between them.

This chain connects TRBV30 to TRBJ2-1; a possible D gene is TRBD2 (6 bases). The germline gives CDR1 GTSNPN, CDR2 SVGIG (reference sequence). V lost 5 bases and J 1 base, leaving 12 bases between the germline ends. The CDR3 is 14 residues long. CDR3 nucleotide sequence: TGTGCCTGGGAAGGGGCGGGATCCTACAATGAGCAGTTCTTC. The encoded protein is CAWEGAGSYNEQFF.

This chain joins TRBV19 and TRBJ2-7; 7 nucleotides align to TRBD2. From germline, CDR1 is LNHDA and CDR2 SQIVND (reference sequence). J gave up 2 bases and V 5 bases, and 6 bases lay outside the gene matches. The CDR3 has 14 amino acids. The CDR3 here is CASSSAGNTYEQYF. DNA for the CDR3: TGTGCCAGTAGTTCAGCGGGAAATACCTACGAGCAGTACTTC.

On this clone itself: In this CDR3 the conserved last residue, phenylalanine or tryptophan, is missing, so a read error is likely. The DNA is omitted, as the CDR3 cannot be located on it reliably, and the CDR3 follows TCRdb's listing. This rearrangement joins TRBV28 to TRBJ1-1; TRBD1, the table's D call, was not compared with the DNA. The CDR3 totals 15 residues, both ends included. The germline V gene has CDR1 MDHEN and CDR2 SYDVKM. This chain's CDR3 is CASSPRSHGQGIFLT.

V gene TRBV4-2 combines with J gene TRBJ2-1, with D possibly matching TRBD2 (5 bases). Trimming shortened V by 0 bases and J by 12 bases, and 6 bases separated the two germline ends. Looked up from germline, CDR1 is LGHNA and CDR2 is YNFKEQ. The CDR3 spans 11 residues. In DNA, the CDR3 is TGTGCCAGCAGCCAAGAGGCGGGGCAGTTCTTC. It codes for CASSQEAGQFF.

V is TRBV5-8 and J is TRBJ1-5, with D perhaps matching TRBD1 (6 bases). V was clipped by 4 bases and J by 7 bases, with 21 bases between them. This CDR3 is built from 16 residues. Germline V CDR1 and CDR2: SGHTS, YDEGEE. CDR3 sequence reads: CASSQDSSAPAQPQHF. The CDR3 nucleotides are TGTGCCAGCAGCCAGGACAGCTCGGCCCCCGCCCAGCCCCAGCATTTT.

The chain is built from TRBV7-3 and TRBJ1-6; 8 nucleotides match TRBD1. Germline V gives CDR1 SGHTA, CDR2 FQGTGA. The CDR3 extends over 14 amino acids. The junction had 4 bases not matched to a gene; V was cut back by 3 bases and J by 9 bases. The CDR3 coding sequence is TGTGCCAGCAGCTTTACAGGGGGAGGTTCACCCCTCCACTTT. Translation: CASSFTGGGSPLHF.

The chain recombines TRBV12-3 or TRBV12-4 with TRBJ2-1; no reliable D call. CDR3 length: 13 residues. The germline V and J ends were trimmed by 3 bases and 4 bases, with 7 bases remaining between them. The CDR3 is CASSLAQYNEQFF. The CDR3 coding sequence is TGTGCCAGCAGTTTGGCCCAATACAATGAGCAGTTCTTC.

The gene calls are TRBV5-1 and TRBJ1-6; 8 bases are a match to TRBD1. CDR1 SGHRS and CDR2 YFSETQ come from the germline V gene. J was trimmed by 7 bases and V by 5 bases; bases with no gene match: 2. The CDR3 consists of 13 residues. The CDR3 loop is CASSGQGNSPLHF. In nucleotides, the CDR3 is TGCGCCAGCAGTGGACAGGGAAATTCACCCCTCCACTTT.

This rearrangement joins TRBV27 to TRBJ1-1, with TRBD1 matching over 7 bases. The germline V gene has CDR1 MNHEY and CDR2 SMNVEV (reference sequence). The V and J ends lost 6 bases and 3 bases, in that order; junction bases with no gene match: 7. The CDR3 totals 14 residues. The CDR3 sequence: CASRTGFGDTEAFF. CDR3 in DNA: TGTGCCAGCAGGACAGGGTTTGGTGACACTGAAGCTTTCTTT.

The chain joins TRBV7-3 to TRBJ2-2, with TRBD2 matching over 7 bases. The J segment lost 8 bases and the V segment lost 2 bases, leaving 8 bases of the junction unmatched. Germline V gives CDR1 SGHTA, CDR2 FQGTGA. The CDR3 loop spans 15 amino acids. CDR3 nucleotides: TGTGCCAGCAGCTTAGGGGTACTAGCGCCGGGGGAGCTGTTTTTT. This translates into CASSLGVLAPGELFF.

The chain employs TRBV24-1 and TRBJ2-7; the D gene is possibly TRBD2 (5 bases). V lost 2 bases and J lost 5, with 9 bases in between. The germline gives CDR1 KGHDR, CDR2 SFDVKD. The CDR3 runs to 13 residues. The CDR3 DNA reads TGTGCCACCAGTGATTCGACTATCCACGAGCAGTACTTC. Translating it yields CATSDSTIHEQYF.

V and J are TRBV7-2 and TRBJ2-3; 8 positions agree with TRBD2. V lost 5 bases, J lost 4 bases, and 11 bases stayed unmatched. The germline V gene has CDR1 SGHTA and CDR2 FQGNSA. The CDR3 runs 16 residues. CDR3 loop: CASSPRGGVAADTQYF. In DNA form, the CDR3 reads TGTGCCAGCAGCCCCCGGGGGGGAGTGGCCGCAGATACGCAGTATTTT.

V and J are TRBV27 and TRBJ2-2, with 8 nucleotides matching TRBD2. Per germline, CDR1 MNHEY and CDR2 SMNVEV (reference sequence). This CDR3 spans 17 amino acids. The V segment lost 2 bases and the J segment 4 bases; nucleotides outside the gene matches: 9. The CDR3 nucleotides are TGTGCCAGCAGTTTAGCCTACGGGAGGGCCGCCACCGGGGAGCTGTTTTTT. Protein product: CASSLAYGRAATGELFF.